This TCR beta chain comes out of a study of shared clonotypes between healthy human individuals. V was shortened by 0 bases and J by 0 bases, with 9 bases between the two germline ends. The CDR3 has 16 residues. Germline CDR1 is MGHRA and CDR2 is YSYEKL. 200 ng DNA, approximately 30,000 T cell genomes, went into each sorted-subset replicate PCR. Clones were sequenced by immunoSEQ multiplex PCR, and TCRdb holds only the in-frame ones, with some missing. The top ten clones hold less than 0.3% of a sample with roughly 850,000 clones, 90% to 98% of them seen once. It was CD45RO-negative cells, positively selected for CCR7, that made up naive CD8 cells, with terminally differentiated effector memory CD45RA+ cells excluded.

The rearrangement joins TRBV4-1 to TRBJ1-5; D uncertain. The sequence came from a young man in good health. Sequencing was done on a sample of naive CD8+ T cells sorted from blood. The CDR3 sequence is CASSQDETLSNQPQHF. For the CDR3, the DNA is TGCGCCAGCAGCCAAGATGAGACACTTAGCAATCAGCCCCAGCATTTT.